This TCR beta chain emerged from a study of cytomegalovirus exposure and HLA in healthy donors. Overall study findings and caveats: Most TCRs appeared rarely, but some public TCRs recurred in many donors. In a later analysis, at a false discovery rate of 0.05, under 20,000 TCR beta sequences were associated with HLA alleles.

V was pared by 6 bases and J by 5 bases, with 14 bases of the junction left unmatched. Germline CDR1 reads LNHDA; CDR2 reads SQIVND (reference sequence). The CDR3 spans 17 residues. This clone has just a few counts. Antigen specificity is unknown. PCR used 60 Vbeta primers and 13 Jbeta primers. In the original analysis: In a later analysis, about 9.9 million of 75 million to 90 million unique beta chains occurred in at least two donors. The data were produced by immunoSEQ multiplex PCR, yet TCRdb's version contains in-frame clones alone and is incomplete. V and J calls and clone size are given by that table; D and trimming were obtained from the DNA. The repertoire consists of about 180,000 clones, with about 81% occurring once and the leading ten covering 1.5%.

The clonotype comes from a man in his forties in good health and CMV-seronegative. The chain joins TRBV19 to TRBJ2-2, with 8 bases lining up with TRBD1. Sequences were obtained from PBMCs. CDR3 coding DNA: TGTGCCAGTAGGAAAGACAGGGGAACGGGTGCGACCGGGGAGCTGTTTTTT. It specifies CASRKDRGTGATGELFF.